This T cell receptor beta chain was recorded in a study of T cells in localized non-small cell lung cancer. Whole-study results and caveats: Out of the top 100 tumor clones, a median around 57 were seen in adjacent lung.

Data came from immunoSEQ multiplex PCR; TCRdb stores just in-frame clones and leaves some out. The sample contains 70,000 to 95,000 clones, approximately 90% of which appear only once. In the case of this clone: As yet, its antigen is unknown.

With 0 bases clipped from V and 1 base from J, the junction kept 5 bases outside the gene matches. CDR1 is SGHVS, CDR2 FQNEAQ, per germline. The CDR3 is 17 amino acids. This sequence originates from a woman aged 35 to 70 with stage II squamous cell lung carcinoma. The chain links TRBV7-8 to TRBJ2-2; TRBD1 agrees at 7 bases. Sequenced here: PBMCs, sampled before any cancer treatment. The CDR3 loop reads CASSLARRQGNTGELFF. The CDR3 DNA sequence: TGTGCCAGCAGCTTAGCGAGGAGACAGGGGAACACCGGGGAGCTGTTTTTT.